A selection of T cell receptor beta chains follows, all from one sample in a study of blood T cell repertoires in COVID-19. Only in-frame clones appear in the TCRdb table, and some are missing; sequencing was by immunoSEQ multiplex PCR. This repertoire shows 100,000 or so clones, about four fifths found once; its top ten account for over 9%. The sample consisted of peripheral blood. These receptors were taken from a woman aged 70-85 years with acute or convalescent COVID-19. The CDR3 runs from the conserved cysteine through the conserved F or W. Each record gives: V gene, D gene, J gene, clone size, CDR3 protein, CDR3 DNA. D genes are given only for firm matches. The size field is filled for only some rows; it gives once, few, many or a size class.

TRBV19	-	TRBJ1-6	once	CASSDRNSPLHF	TGTGCCAGTAGTGACAGGAATTCACCCCTCCACTTT
TRBV2	-	TRBJ1-2	-	CASYITRNGYTF	TGTGCCAGCTACATCACCCGCAATGGCTACACCTTC
TRBV6-2/TRBV6-3	-	TRBJ2-3	-	CASSGPTGTSTDTQYF	TGTGCCAGCAGCGGACCGACCGGGACTAGCACAGATACGCAGTATTTT
TRBV2	-	TRBJ2-5	-	CASSAGRGAPETQYF	TGTGCCAGCAGTGCTGGCCGCGGGGCCCCAGAGACCCAGTACTTC
TRBV11-2	-	TRBJ2-3	-	CASSLAFGGDTQYF	TGTGCCAGCAGCCTGGCCTTCGGGGGAGATACGCAGTATTTT
TRBV12-3/TRBV12-4	-	TRBJ1-2	-	CASSAVSYGYTF	TGTGCCAGCAGCGCGGTTTCCTATGGCTACACCTTC
TRBV5-1	-	TRBJ1-1	-	CASSLFAGSGTEAFF	TGCGCCAGCAGCTTGTTTGCGGGTTCGGGCACTGAAGCTTTCTTT
TRBV6-6	TRBD1	TRBJ1-2	few	CASSQHRDRTRGTF	TGTGCCAGCAGCCAACACCGGGACAGGACCCGAGGGACCTTC
TRBV19	TRBD1	TRBJ1-5	-	CASRRGQGNQPQHF	TGTGCCAGTAGAAGGGGGCAGGGCAATCAGCCCCAGCATTTT
TRBV28	-	TRBJ2-7	few	CASNGGGSYEQYF	TGTGCCAGCAACGGAGGAGGTTCCTACGAGCAGTACTTC
TRBV7-6	TRBD2	TRBJ2-2	-	CASSSLAGMDTGELFF	TGTGCCAGCAGCTCACTAGCGGGAATGGACACCGGGGAGCTGTTTTTT
TRBV9	-	TRBJ2-7	-	CASSVGPEDEQYF	TGTGCCAGCAGCGTAGGCCCGGAGGACGAGCAGTACTTC
TRBV21-1	-	TRBJ1-2	-	CASRSGTGLYGYTF	TGTGCCAGCAGATCCGGGACAGGGCTTTATGGCTACACCTTC
TRBV4-3	-	TRBJ2-4	once	CASSHSWESGRNIQYF	TGCGCCAGCAGCCATTCCTGGGAGTCAGGGAGGAACATTCAGTACTTC
TRBV28	-	TRBJ2-1	once	CASSLRGSNEQFF	TGTGCCAGCAGCCTCCGGGGATCGAATGAGCAGTTCTTC
TRBV7-2	TRBD1	TRBJ1-5	-	CASSPPGDRYQPQHF	TGTGCCAGCAGCCCCCCTGGGGACAGATATCAGCCCCAGCATTTT